One and the same sample provided the 9 T cell receptor beta chains below, sequenced in a study of blood T cell repertoires in COVID-19. Profiling relied on immunoSEQ multiplex PCR, and the TCRdb table lists in-frame clones only, not all of them. The sample has about 38,000 clones, 70% to 90% seen once. Sequences were obtained from peripheral blood. The receptors here all came from a man aged 55 to 70 with COVID-19, enrolled during active disease.

This clone is a singleton in its sample. The V gene is TRBV28, the J gene TRBJ2-2, with a possible D match to TRBD1 (5 bases). This CDR3 spans 16 amino acids. Per germline, CDR1 MDHEN and CDR2 SYDVKM. V was pared by 1 base and J by 5 bases, with 14 bases between. CDR3 nucleotides: TGTGCCAGCAGTTTATTCGTGGCAGGGATTACCGGGGAGCTGTTTTTT. This codes for CASSLFVAGITGELFF.

V usage is TRBV5-6 and J usage is TRBJ1-2; D uncertain. V was clipped by 3 bases and J by 8 bases, with 11 bases between them. The CDR3 runs 12 residues. Germline V gives CDR1 SGHDT, CDR2 YYEEEE. CDR3 in amino acids: CASSSQREGYTF. For the CDR3, the DNA is TGTGCCAGCAGCTCGCAGAGGGAAGGCTACACCTTC.

V gene TRBV24-1 combines with J gene TRBJ2-3, with a weak D call TRBD1 (5 bases). The germline CDR1 and CDR2 sequences are KGHDR and SFDVKD. The V end lost 2 bases, the J end lost 9 bases, and 8 bases lay between the germline ends. The CDR3 runs to 12 residues. As DNA, the CDR3 is TGTGCCACCAGTGATTCCTCAGGGACGCAGTATTTT. This codes for CATSDSSGTQYF.

The chain recombines TRBV6-6 with TRBJ2-7; D possibly corresponds to TRBD2 (5 bases). V was cut by 5 bases and J by 1 base, with 9 bases left in between. The CDR3 is 13 amino acids. Germline V lookup: CDR1 MNHNY, CDR2 SVGAGI (reference sequence). The CDR3 DNA follows: TGTGCCAGCAGTCCCGGGATATCCTACGAGCAGTACTTC. Translation: CASSPGISYEQYF.

This chain links TRBV7-9 with TRBJ1-4, with 11 nucleotides matching TRBD1. CDR3 size: 15 residues. Trimming cost V 4 bases and J 3 bases; bases outside gene matches: 1. Germline CDR1 reads SEHNR; CDR2 reads FQNEAQ (reference sequence). In nucleotides, the CDR3 is TGTGCCAGCAGCTGGACAGGGGGCCCTAATGAAAAACTGTTTTTT. As protein: CASSWTGGPNEKLFF.

V usage is TRBV25-1 and J usage is TRBJ1-6; 9 positions match TRBD1. Germline V gene sequence: CDR1 MGHDK, CDR2 SYGVNS. The trim removed 6 bases at V and 9 bases at J, leaving 9 bases unmatched. The CDR3 runs to 15 residues. CDR3 DNA: TGTGCCAGCAGCATCGGGACAGGGAGAGTTTCACCCCTCCACTTT. This gives the protein CASSIGTGRVSPLHF.

CDR3 in amino acids: CSASEGGVGNEQYF. CDR3 nucleotides: TGCAGTGCTAGTGAGGGGGGGGTTGGGAACGAGCAGTACTTC. V usage is TRBV20-1 and J usage is TRBJ2-7, with D tentatively TRBD2 (7 bases). The germline V gene has CDR1 DFQATT and CDR2 SNEGSKA (reference sequence). V was cut by 3 bases and J by 5 bases, with 17 bases left in between. The CDR3 has 14 amino acids.

The chain recombines TRBV11-3 with TRBJ1-5; 7 bases are a match to TRBD1. The CDR3 totals 15 residues. J lost 7 bases, V lost 3 bases, and 9 bases had no gene match. Germline V gene data show CDR1 as SGHNT and CDR2 as YENEEA. The CDR3: CASSFGGGSGQPQHF. CDR3 sequence (DNA): TGTGCCAGCAGCTTCGGAGGGGGCAGTGGGCAGCCCCAGCATTTT.

V usage is TRBV28 and J usage is TRBJ1-2, with a tentative D call TRBD1 (5 bases). Germline V lookup: CDR1 MDHEN, CDR2 SYDVKM. Trimming shortened V by 7 bases and J by 6 bases, and 15 bases separated the two germline ends. The CDR3 contains 13 residues. The DNA for the CDR3 is TGTGCCAGCACCCCGGGGGGGAGAAATGGCTACACCTTC. Its protein product is CASTPGGRNGYTF.